This is a list of T cell receptor beta chains from one sample in a study of T cell responses to AZD1222 COVID-19 vaccine. Measured with immunoSEQ multiplex PCR; TCRdb has only the in-frame clones, and not every one. The sample shows about 200,000 clones, under 95% of them seen only once. Material: peripheral blood, obtained on day 0 of MenACWY control vaccination. Receptor source: an adult in good health. Both conserved end residues are part of each CDR3. The order of the fields is D gene, J gene, clone size, V gene, CDR3 protein, CDR3 DNA. A D gene is named only where the DNA matches it firmly. Only some rows state a clone size, as once, few, many or a class for expanded clones.

d_call: TRBD1; j_call: TRBJ1-2; clone_size: few; v_call: TRBV4-3; cdr3_aa: CASSQVSGQGYGYTF; cdr3_nt: TGCGCCAGCAGCCAAGTGTCGGGACAGGGATATGGCTACACCTTC
d_call: -; j_call: TRBJ1-1; clone_size: -; v_call: TRBV4-2; cdr3_aa: CASSQDWGGTEAFF; cdr3_nt: TGTGCCAGCAGCCAAGATTGGGGGGGGACTGAAGCTTTCTTT
d_call: -; j_call: TRBJ1-1; clone_size: -; v_call: TRBV21-1; cdr3_aa: CASSKPILARDSSMNTEAFF; cdr3_nt: TGTGCCAGCAGCAAACCAATCCTCGCCCGGGACAGTAGTATGAACACTGAAGCTTTCTTT
d_call: TRBD1; j_call: TRBJ1-1; clone_size: -; v_call: TRBV5-1; cdr3_aa: CASSLGGTGDGYTEAFF; cdr3_nt: TGCGCCAGCAGCTTGGGCGGGACAGGGGATGGTTACACTGAAGCTTTCTTT
d_call: -; j_call: TRBJ1-2; clone_size: -; v_call: TRBV28; cdr3_aa: CASKVSLGYGYTF; cdr3_nt: TGTGCCAGCAAGGTGAGCTTGGGCTATGGCTACACCTTC
d_call: -; j_call: TRBJ1-2; clone_size: -; v_call: TRBV5-1; cdr3_aa: CASSLGQGIPYGYTF; cdr3_nt: TGCGCCAGCAGCTTGGGGCAGGGAATACCCTATGGCTACACCTTC
d_call: TRBD1; j_call: TRBJ1-1; clone_size: -; v_call: TRBV18; cdr3_aa: CASSTGMNTEAFF; cdr3_nt: TGTGCCAGCTCGACAGGGATGAACACTGAAGCTTTCTTT
d_call: -; j_call: TRBJ2-1; clone_size: -; v_call: TRBV28; cdr3_aa: CASPGLNNEQFF; cdr3_nt: TGTGCCAGCCCGGGACTCAACAATGAGCAGTTCTTC
d_call: TRBD1; j_call: TRBJ1-5; clone_size: once; v_call: TRBV28; cdr3_aa: CASTVAGQMNQPQHF; cdr3_nt: TGTGCCAGCACGGTCGCGGGACAGATGAATCAGCCCCAGCATTTT
d_call: TRBD1; j_call: TRBJ1-1; clone_size: few; v_call: TRBV6-2/TRBV6-3; cdr3_aa: CASSFPGQGLRTEAFF; cdr3_nt: TGTGCCAGCAGTTTTCCGGGACAGGGGCTGAGGACTGAAGCTTTCTTT
d_call: TRBD1; j_call: TRBJ1-1; clone_size: -; v_call: TRBV5-4; cdr3_aa: CASSLRTGKGTEAFF; cdr3_nt: TGTGCCAGCAGCTTGCGGACAGGGAAGGGCACTGAAGCTTTCTTT
d_call: -; j_call: TRBJ1-2; clone_size: few; v_call: TRBV3-1/TRBV3-2; cdr3_aa: CASSQTKEYTF; cdr3_nt: TGTGCCAGCAGCCAAACAAAGGAGTACACCTTC
d_call: -; j_call: TRBJ2-7; clone_size: once; v_call: TRBV9; cdr3_aa: CASSVATDKTYEQYF; cdr3_nt: TGTGCCAGCAGCGTAGCGACAGACAAGACCTACGAGCAGTACTTC
d_call: -; j_call: TRBJ1-2; clone_size: -; v_call: TRBV30; cdr3_aa: CAWGGGPYGYTF; cdr3_nt: TGTGCCTGGGGAGGGGGGCCCTATGGCTACACCTTC
d_call: -; j_call: TRBJ1-6; clone_size: -; v_call: TRBV5-1; cdr3_aa: CASSLESTAANSPLHF; cdr3_nt: TGCGCCAGCAGCTTAGAATCTACGGCGGCGAATTCACCCCTCCACTTT
d_call: -; j_call: TRBJ2-1; clone_size: -; v_call: TRBV7-9; cdr3_aa: CASSLIPAEGNEQFF; cdr3_nt: TGTGCCAGCAGCTTAATCCCGGCCGAGGGCAATGAGCAGTTCTTC
d_call: -; j_call: TRBJ2-7; clone_size: -; v_call: TRBV18; cdr3_aa: CASSPNGLGSYEQYF; cdr3_nt: TGTGCCAGCTCACCAAACGGCCTAGGGAGCTACGAGCAGTACTTC
d_call: TRBD1; j_call: TRBJ1-1; clone_size: -; v_call: TRBV27; cdr3_aa: CASIGGRQGTENTEAFF; cdr3_nt: TGTGCCAGCATTGGGGGGAGACAGGGCACGGAGAACACTGAAGCTTTCTTT
d_call: -; j_call: TRBJ1-1; clone_size: -; v_call: TRBV4-1; cdr3_aa: CASSPRKTGEAFF; cdr3_nt: TGCGCCAGCAGCCCGCGAAAAACAGGGGAAGCTTTCTTT
d_call: -; j_call: TRBJ2-3; clone_size: -; v_call: TRBV24-1; cdr3_aa: CATGALNTDTQYF; cdr3_nt: TGTGCCACCGGGGCCCTTAATACAGATACGCAGTATTTT
d_call: -; j_call: TRBJ1-2; clone_size: once; v_call: TRBV30; cdr3_aa: CAWSVRGNYGYTF; cdr3_nt: TGTGCCTGGAGTGTGCGGGGTAACTATGGCTACACCTTC
d_call: -; j_call: TRBJ1-1; clone_size: -; v_call: TRBV6-5; cdr3_aa: CASRPGRPTEAFF; cdr3_nt: TGTGCCAGCAGACCGGGACGGCCCACTGAAGCTTTCTTT
d_call: -; j_call: TRBJ1-5; clone_size: -; v_call: TRBV3-1/TRBV3-2; cdr3_aa: CASSQSRGNQPQHF; cdr3_nt: TGTGCCAGCAGCCAATCTCGAGGCAATCAGCCCCAGCATTTT
d_call: -; j_call: TRBJ1-1; clone_size: -; v_call: TRBV7-9; cdr3_aa: CASSFPGKTEAFF; cdr3_nt: TGTGCCAGCAGCTTTCCGGGGAAGACTGAAGCTTTCTTT
d_call: -; j_call: TRBJ1-4; clone_size: -; v_call: TRBV12-3/TRBV12-4; cdr3_aa: CASRPPTIGKLFF; cdr3_nt: TGTGCCAGCAGGCCGCCAACCATAGGAAAACTGTTTTTT
d_call: -; j_call: TRBJ2-2; clone_size: -; v_call: TRBV5-1; cdr3_aa: CASSLQGSGELFF; cdr3_nt: TGCGCCAGCAGCCTACAGGGATCCGGGGAGCTGTTTTTT
d_call: -; j_call: TRBJ1-1; clone_size: -; v_call: TRBV10-2; cdr3_aa: CASSQAGSNTEAFF; cdr3_nt: TGCGCCAGCAGCCAAGCCGGGTCTAACACTGAAGCTTTCTTT
d_call: TRBD1; j_call: TRBJ1-2; clone_size: once; v_call: TRBV6-1; cdr3_aa: CASSEAGTGYGYTF; cdr3_nt: TGTGCCAGCAGTGAAGCCGGGACAGGGTATGGCTACACCTTC
d_call: -; j_call: TRBJ2-1; clone_size: -; v_call: TRBV28; cdr3_aa: CASSSPEKVYNEQFF; cdr3_nt: TGTGCCAGCAGCTCCCCGGAGAAGGTCTACAATGAGCAGTTCTTC
d_call: -; j_call: TRBJ1-2; clone_size: -; v_call: TRBV6-1; cdr3_aa: CASSAQQGLYGYTF; cdr3_nt: TGTGCCAGCAGTGCTCAACAGGGTCTCTATGGCTACACCTTC
d_call: -; j_call: TRBJ2-7; clone_size: -; v_call: TRBV28; cdr3_aa: CASSRTLEIYEQYF; cdr3_nt: TGTGCCAGCAGCAGGACACTTGAGATCTACGAGCAGTACTTC
d_call: -; j_call: TRBJ2-7; clone_size: -; v_call: TRBV28; cdr3_aa: CASSPAVGVNGYEQYF; cdr3_nt: TGTGCCAGCAGCCCTGCGGTAGGGGTGAACGGCTACGAGCAGTACTTC
d_call: -; j_call: TRBJ1-1; clone_size: -; v_call: TRBV4-1; cdr3_aa: CASSQASGPLPAFF; cdr3_nt: TGCGCCAGCAGCCAAGCATCGGGCCCCCTTCCGGCTTTCTTT
d_call: TRBD1; j_call: TRBJ1-2; clone_size: -; v_call: TRBV6-5; cdr3_aa: CATAGQGNYGYTF; cdr3_nt: TGTGCTACAGCGGGACAGGGGAACTATGGCTACACCTTC
d_call: TRBD1; j_call: TRBJ1-2; clone_size: -; v_call: TRBV6-5; cdr3_aa: CASSSGQGASYYTF; cdr3_nt: TGTGCCAGCAGCTCGGGACAGGGGGCGTCTTACTACACCTTC
d_call: TRBD2; j_call: TRBJ2-5; clone_size: -; v_call: TRBV15; cdr3_aa: CATSRDLSGTSDQETQYF; cdr3_nt: TGTGCCACCAGCAGAGATCTTTCGGGGACTAGTGACCAAGAGACCCAGTACTTC
d_call: -; j_call: TRBJ2-5; clone_size: -; v_call: TRBV6-6; cdr3_aa: CASSSRGKETQYF; cdr3_nt: TGTGCCAGCAGTTCCCGAGGGAAAGAGACCCAGTACTTC
d_call: -; j_call: TRBJ1-2; clone_size: once; v_call: TRBV6-2/TRBV6-3; cdr3_aa: CASSLSRSLGGYTF; cdr3_nt: TGTGCCAGCAGCCTCAGCCGGAGCCTAGGAGGCTACACCTTC
d_call: TRBD1; j_call: TRBJ1-5; clone_size: -; v_call: TRBV30; cdr3_aa: CACILRWDRGNQPQHF; cdr3_nt: TGTGCCTGTATTCTCCGTTGGGACAGGGGGAATCAGCCCCAGCATTTT
d_call: -; j_call: TRBJ1-6; clone_size: -; v_call: TRBV7-8; cdr3_aa: CASSFGQVDSPLHF; cdr3_nt: TGTGCCAGCAGCTTCGGGCAGGTTGATTCACCCCTCCACTTT
d_call: -; j_call: TRBJ1-3; clone_size: -; v_call: TRBV30; cdr3_aa: CAWSFSPSTSGNTIYF; cdr3_nt: TGTGCCTGGAGCTTCAGCCCTTCGACGTCTGGAAACACCATATATTTT
d_call: TRBD1; j_call: TRBJ1-4; clone_size: -; v_call: TRBV5-4; cdr3_aa: CASSRQGRDEKLFF; cdr3_nt: TGTGCCAGCAGCCGACAGGGGAGGGATGAAAAACTGTTTTTT
d_call: -; j_call: TRBJ2-5; clone_size: -; v_call: TRBV2; cdr3_aa: CASSASETQYF; cdr3_nt: TGTGCCAGCAGTGCGAGCGAGACCCAGTACTTC
d_call: TRBD1; j_call: TRBJ1-2; clone_size: -; v_call: TRBV7-8; cdr3_aa: CASSWVTGRNYGYTF; cdr3_nt: TGTGCCAGCAGCTGGGTGACAGGGAGAAACTATGGCTACACCTTC
d_call: TRBD1; j_call: TRBJ1-1; clone_size: -; v_call: TRBV30; cdr3_aa: CAWGQGNTEAFF; cdr3_nt: TGTGCCTGGGGACAGGGGAACACTGAAGCTTTCTTT
d_call: TRBD2; j_call: TRBJ2-1; clone_size: -; v_call: TRBV2; cdr3_aa: CASTGLAGGTYNEQFF; cdr3_nt: TGTGCCAGCACGGGACTAGCGGGGGGAACCTACAATGAGCAGTTCTTC